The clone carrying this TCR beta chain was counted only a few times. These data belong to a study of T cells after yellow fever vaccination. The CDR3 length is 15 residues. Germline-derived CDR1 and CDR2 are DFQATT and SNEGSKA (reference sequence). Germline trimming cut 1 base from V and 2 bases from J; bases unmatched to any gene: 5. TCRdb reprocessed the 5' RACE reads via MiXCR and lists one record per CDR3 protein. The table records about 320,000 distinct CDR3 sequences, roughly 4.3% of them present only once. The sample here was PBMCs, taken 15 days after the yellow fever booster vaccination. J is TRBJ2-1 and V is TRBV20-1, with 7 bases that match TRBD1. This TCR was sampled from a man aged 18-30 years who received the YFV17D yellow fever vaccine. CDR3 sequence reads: CSARGGDRAYNEQFF. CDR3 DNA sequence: TGCAGTGCTAGAGGGGGTGACAGGGCCTACAATGAGCAGTTCTTC.